A single sample is the source of the 27 T cell receptor beta chains below, sequenced in a study of blood T cell repertoires in COVID-19. Assay used: immunoSEQ multiplex PCR; TCRdb lists only in-frame clones, some missing. Of 55,000 to 80,000 clones listed, 80% to 90% were seen once; the top ten hold around 6.6%. The material sequenced was peripheral blood. The receptor source for this set is a human donor in a cohort sampled during active COVID-19.

The V and J genes are TRBV19 and TRBJ1-2, with D possibly TRBD1 on 5 matching bases. V lost 3 bases to trimming and J lost 5 bases, with 19 bases between them. Germline V gene data show CDR1 as LNHDA and CDR2 as SQIVND (reference sequence). The CDR3 sequence is 16 residues long. In nucleotides, the CDR3 is TGTGCCAGTAGTATCAATCCGAGTCGAGGGACTTATGGCTACACCTTC. This translates into CASSINPSRGTYGYTF.

The genes are TRBV7-2 and TRBJ2-1; 8 nucleotides agree with TRBD2. Germline trimming cut 5 bases from V and 8 bases from J; bases unmatched to any gene: 11. CDR3 size: 15 residues. Germline CDR1 reads SGHTA; CDR2 reads FQGNSA. In nucleotides, the CDR3 is TGTGCCAGCAGCCCAAGGTGGACTAGCTCCTATGAGCAGTTCTTC. This encodes CASSPRWTSSYEQFF.

This sequence joins TRBV15 and TRBJ2-1, with TRBD1 matching 10 bases. The germline gives CDR1 LNHNV, CDR2 YYDKDF (reference sequence). The length of the CDR3 is 15 residues. V trimming: 9 bases; J trimming: 2 bases; junction bases outside the gene matches: 7. This CDR3 is CATRDRGRPYNEQFF. The CDR3 DNA sequence: TGTGCCACGAGAGACAGGGGGCGACCCTACAATGAGCAGTTCTTC. Drawing the rest from reference TRBV15 and TRBJ2-1, the complete variable domain is DAMVIQNPRYQVTQFGKPVTLSCSQTLNHNVMYWYQQKSSQAPKLLFHYYDKDFNNEADTPDNFQSRRPNTSFCFLDIRSPGLGDTAMYLCATRDRGRPYNEQFFGPGTRLTVL.

The V call is TRBV6-1, the J call TRBJ2-3, with D perhaps TRBD2 (6 bases). V lost 1 base and J lost 8, with 7 bases in between. CDR3 length equals 12 residues. Germline CDR1 reads MNHNS; CDR2 reads SASEGT. CDR3 region: CASSEVGGTQYF. In nucleotides, the CDR3 is TGTGCCAGCAGTGAAGTCGGGGGTACGCAGTATTTT.

V and J are TRBV5-6 and TRBJ1-2; 7 bases fit TRBD1. This CDR3 is 15 amino acids long. Trimming removed 0 bases from V and 5 bases from J; junction bases left unmatched: 7. Per germline, CDR1 SGHDT and CDR2 YYEEEE. The CDR3 DNA reads TGTGCCAGCAGCTTGGGCAGGAACAGGGGTTATGGCTACACCTTC. Residues: CASSLGRNRGYGYTF.

This rearrangement joins TRBV6-2 or TRBV6-3 to TRBJ1-2; TRBD1 agrees at 11 bases. With V trimmed by 2 bases and J by 4 bases, 9 bases remained unmatched. Germline CDR1 MNHEY, CDR2 SVGEGT. The CDR3 loop spans 17 amino acids. Here the CDR3 DNA reads TGTGCCAGCAGTTACCACTGGACAGGGGGCTGGAGCTATGGCTACACCTTC. Translating gives CASSYHWTGGWSYGYTF.

J is TRBJ2-1 and V is TRBV11-3; D may be TRBD2 (6 bases). The germline gives CDR1 SGHNT, CDR2 YENEEA. Trimming removed 1 base at V and 2 bases at J, with 6 bases between. The CDR3 contains 14 residues. The CDR3, as DNA: TGTGCCAGCAGCTTAGGACTAGCCTACAATGAGCAGTTCTTC. Its translation is CASSLGLAYNEQFF.

The chain joins TRBV5-4 to TRBJ2-1; D call uncertain. The V end lost 0 bases, the J end lost 6 bases, and 7 bases lay between the germline ends. CDR1 and CDR2 from the germline V gene are SGHNT and YYREEE (reference sequence). This CDR3 region has 13 residues. This CDR3 is CASSLDPSNEQFF. CDR3 DNA sequence: TGTGCCAGCAGCTTGGACCCGAGCAATGAGCAGTTCTTC. Based on the CDR3 plus reference TRBV5-4 and TRBJ2-1, the full variable domain is ETGVTQSPTHLIKTRGQQVTLRCSSQSGHNTVSWYQQALGQGPQFIFQYYREEENGRGNFPPRFSGLQFPNYSSELNVNALELDDSALYLCASSLDPSNEQFFGPGTRLTVL.

The rearrangement joins TRBV5-1 to TRBJ2-7, with a weak D call TRBD2 (6 bases). Germline loops: CDR1 SGHRS, CDR2 YFSETQ. The V gene lost 5 bases and the J gene lost 3 bases, with 15 bases spanning the gap. The CDR3 is 14 amino acids. The CDR3 region has the DNA TGCGCCAGCAGGACTAGGTCCAAAGGCTACGAGCAGTACTTC. Its translation: CASRTRSKGYEQYF. The full variable domain, its missing parts supplied by reference TRBV5-1 and TRBJ2-7, is KAGVTQTPRYLIKTRGQQVTLSCSPISGHRSVSWYQQTPGQGLQFLFEYFSETQRNKGNFPGRFSGRQFSNSRSEMNVSTLELGDSALYLCASRTRSKGYEQYFGPGTRLTVT.

The chain uses TRBV10-3 and TRBJ1-2, with 7 bases aligning to TRBD1. This CDR3 region has 13 residues. The trim removed 5 bases at V and 8 bases at J, leaving 8 bases unmatched. Germline V gives CDR1 ENHRY, CDR2 SYGVKD. CDR3 nucleotides: TGTGCCATCAGTACCGACAGGGAGAACGGCTACACCTTC. It encodes CAISTDRENGYTF.

The chain couples TRBV5-5 to TRBJ2-6; TRBD1 aligns across 9 bases. V lost 4 bases and J lost 11; bases outside the gene matches: 7. CDR1 and CDR2 from the germline V gene are SGHKS and YYEKEE (reference sequence). This CDR3 is built from 14 residues. The CDR3 coding sequence is TGTGCCAGCAGCGCGGACAGGGGAGGCGACGTCCTGACTTTC. Protein: CASSADRGGDVLTF.

The chain recombines TRBV4-2 with TRBJ2-1, with 11 bases that match TRBD2. The CDR3 totals 14 residues. The germline gives CDR1 LGHNA, CDR2 YNFKEQ. V dropped 6 bases and J dropped 9; count of bases not matched to a gene: 7. CDR3 in amino acids: CASSISGRALEQFF. The CDR3 DNA is TGTGCCAGCAGTATTAGCGGGAGGGCCCTTGAGCAGTTCTTC.

V is TRBV12-3 or TRBV12-4 and J is TRBJ2-7; 8 bases match TRBD1. V lost 6 bases to trimming and J lost 6 bases; unmatched junction nucleotides: 7. This CDR3 has 13 amino acids. The CDR3 coding sequence is TGTGCCAGCAGATCCGGGACAGGCGTCGAGCAGTACTTC. Its protein product is CASRSGTGVEQYF.

The V call is TRBV2, the J call TRBJ2-3; 7 nucleotides match TRBD2. CDR1 is SNHLY and CDR2 is FYNNEI in the germline V gene. After removal of 3 bases from V and 4 bases from J, the junction contained 7 bases not matched to a gene. The CDR3 has 15 residues. The CDR3, as DNA: TGTGCCAGCAGTGATCGGGGACTACGACCAGATACGCAGTATTTT. Protein: CASSDRGLRPDTQYF.

The chain links TRBV2 to TRBJ2-5, with unresolved D. Trimming left V 5 bases short and J 4 bases short, with 8 bases between. Germline V gives CDR1 SNHLY, CDR2 FYNNEI. This CDR3 is built from 12 residues. The CDR3 DNA follows: TGTGCCAGCAGTACCACTTTAGAGACCCAGTACTTC. It yields the protein CASSTTLETQYF.

This chain joins TRBV18 and TRBJ1-2, with D perhaps TRBD1 (6 bases). The V gene's germline CDR1 is KGHSH and CDR2 LQKENI. The CDR3 covers 16 residues. V was trimmed by 2 bases and J by 4 bases, leaving 17 bases between them. The CDR3 here is CASSPTGGAIGYGYTF. The CDR3 bases are TGTGCCAGCTCACCAACGGGGGGCGCAATTGGCTATGGCTACACCTTC.

The V and J genes are TRBV27 and TRBJ1-2; 7 bases match TRBD1. The junction had 14 bases not matched to a gene; V was cut back by 6 bases and J by 7 bases. The length of the CDR3 is 15 residues. Germline loops: CDR1 MNHEY, CDR2 SMNVEV (reference sequence). DNA for the CDR3: TGTGCCAGCAGGATCGACAGGGTGGGGAACGGTGGCTACACCTTC. It specifies CASRIDRVGNGGYTF.

The chain couples TRBV2 to TRBJ1-6, with unresolved D. Trimming removed 2 bases from V and 8 bases from J, with 7 bases in between. This CDR3 comprises 13 residues. Germline V gene lookup returns CDR1 SNHLY and CDR2 FYNNEI. CDR3 amino acids: CASSEFGHSPLHF. CDR3 DNA: TGTGCCAGCAGTGAATTTGGCCATTCACCCCTCCACTTT.

This sequence joins TRBV11-2 and TRBJ2-1; 8 positions agree with TRBD2. Trimming took 1 base from V and 10 from J; bases not matched to a gene: 6. The CDR3 has 14 amino acids. The germline V gene has CDR1 SGHAT and CDR2 FQNNGV. The CDR3 loop is CASSLAGGLGEQFF. In DNA form, the CDR3 reads TGTGCCAGCAGCTTAGCGGGAGGGCTGGGGGAGCAGTTCTTC.

The genes are TRBV27 and TRBJ1-2, with 8 bases matching TRBD1. V trimming: 5 bases; J trimming: 4 bases; junction bases outside the gene matches: 6. The germline V gene encodes CDR1 MNHEY and CDR2 SMNVEV (reference sequence). This CDR3 region has 14 residues. CDR3 protein: CASSRGQGLYGYTF. The DNA for the CDR3 is TGTGCCAGCAGTAGAGGACAGGGCCTCTATGGCTACACCTTC.

V gene TRBV19 combines with J gene TRBJ1-2, with TRBD1 identical over 7 bases. The CDR3 has 14 residues. Trimming cost V 4 bases and J 4 bases; bases outside gene matches: 6. Looked up from germline, CDR1 is LNHDA and CDR2 is SQIVND (reference sequence). DNA for the CDR3: TGTGCCAGTAGTACCACAGGGGTTGGCTATGGCTACACCTTC. Its protein is CASSTTGVGYGYTF.

The chain combines TRBV30 with TRBJ1-1, with 8 bases identical to TRBD1. The CDR3 sequence is 16 residues long. Germline assignment: CDR1 GTSNPN and CDR2 SVGIG (reference sequence). J was trimmed by 1 base and V by 0 bases; bases with no gene match: 7. The CDR3 nucleotides read TGTGCCTGGAGTGTTGGACAGGGCCGGGGGAACACTGAAGCTTTCTTT. This gives the protein CAWSVGQGRGNTEAFF. Full variable domain (remainder filled in from reference TRBV30 and TRBJ1-1): SQTIHQWPATLVQPVGSPLSLECTVEGTSNPNLYWYRQAAGRGLQLLFYSVGIGQISSEVPQNLSASRPQDRQFILSSKKLLLSDSGFYLCAWSVGQGRGNTEAFFGQGTRLTVV.

This clone turned up a few times. The chain joins TRBV4-2 to TRBJ2-7; maybe TRBD2 (5 bases). V dropped 0 bases and J dropped 4 bases, with 10 bases sitting between them. This CDR3 is built from 14 residues. CDR1 is LGHNA and CDR2 is YNFKEQ in the germline V gene. As DNA, the CDR3 is TGTGCCAGCAGCCAAGATGCACGGACTTACGAGCAGTACTTC. It is translated as CASSQDARTYEQYF.

This clone occurred once. The junction differs from germline at one of its ends, possibly a read error. CDR3 in amino acids: CASSFEGTYPLF. The CDR3 DNA reads as TGTGCCAGCTCATTTGAGGGAACTTACCCCCTATTT. The chain couples TRBV6-4 to TRBJ1-1; no definite D call. There are 12 residues in the CDR3. CDR1 is MRHNA, CDR2 SNTAGT, per germline.

V and J are TRBV7-3 and TRBJ2-3; a weak D match, TRBD2 (6 bases). Germline loops: CDR1 SGHTA, CDR2 FQGTGA. The CDR3 has 18 residues. V was pared by 1 base and J by 1 base, with 18 bases between. The CDR3 here is CASSLKGGAGRGTDTQYF. In DNA form, the CDR3 reads TGTGCCAGCAGCTTAAAGGGCGGGGCAGGGCGAGGCACAGATACGCAGTATTTT.

This clone has just one count. V usage is TRBV7-2 and J usage is TRBJ1-6; 10 nucleotides match TRBD1. The CDR3 is 16 residues long. The germline V gene encodes CDR1 SGHTA and CDR2 FQGNSA. Germline trimming cut 2 bases from V and 10 bases from J; bases unmatched to any gene: 8. The CDR3 nucleotides read TGTGCCAGCAGCTTAACTTCCGGGACAGGGGCCTCACCCCTCCACTTT. It codes for CASSLTSGTGASPLHF.

The rearrangement uses TRBV3-1 (or the pseudogene TRBV3-2) and TRBJ2-7, with a weak D call TRBD1 (5 bases). The germline CDR1 and CDR2 sequences are LGHDT and YNNKEL (reference sequence). The CDR3 contains 12 residues. V lost 2 bases and J lost 4, with 6 bases in between. The CDR3: CASSQPGYEQYF. CDR3 nucleotides: TGTGCCAGCAGCCAACCAGGGTACGAGCAGTACTTC.